This paragraph reports one T cell receptor (beta chain). No antigen is known for it. V dropped 4 bases and J dropped 7 bases, with 8 bases sitting between them. This CDR3 comprises 13 residues. Looked up from germline, CDR1 is SGHDN and CDR2 is FVKESK. This specimen comes from a study of shared clonotypes between healthy human individuals. Points from the study as a whole: Clonotypes not shared had lower generation probabilities than those common to all four donors.

Assay used: immunoSEQ multiplex PCR; TCRdb lists only in-frame clones, some missing. The sample has 2 million or so clones; about 95% are singletons. CD45RO-negative, CCR7-selected cells formed the naive CD8 fraction, which excluded terminally differentiated effector memory CD45RA+ cells. This TCR was sampled from a man aged 18-30 years in good health. The sequencing sample was made of naive CD8+ T cells sorted from blood. The chain combines TRBV14 with TRBJ1-6; D is uncertain. The CDR3 coding sequence is TGTGCCAGCAGCCCTTACGACAATTCACCCCTCCACTTT. Protein product: CASSPYDNSPLHF.